A selection of T cell receptor beta chains follows, all from one sample in a study of T cell responses to AZD1222 COVID-19 vaccine. Clones were read by immunoSEQ multiplex PCR, and TCRdb kept only the in-frame ones, dropping some. This table holds around 63,000 clones, over 75% found once. The specimen was peripheral blood, collected on day 0 of AZD1222 vaccination. The receptors stem from an adult in good health. Both conserved end residues are part of each CDR3. Each record gives: J gene, D gene, clone size, V gene, CDR3 protein, CDR3 DNA. A D gene is named only where the DNA matches it firmly. Clone sizes are given selectively: once, few, many, or a class where the clone is expanded.

TRBJ2-7,NA,NA,TRBV4-1,CASSLREGAYEQYF,TGCGCCAGCAGCCTTAGGGAGGGGGCTTACGAGCAGTACTTC
TRBJ1-3,NA,NA,TRBV28,CASSPRDILNTIYF,TGTGCCAGCAGTCCACGGGACATTCTAAACACCATATATTTT
TRBJ1-6,NA,few,TRBV3-1/TRBV3-2,CASSQPGLSSYNSPLHF,TGTGCCAGCAGCCAACCGGGTCTAAGCTCCTATAATTCACCCCTCCACTTT
TRBJ2-2,NA,NA,TRBV19,CATSPPRRAGELFF,TGTGCCACCAGCCCTCCAAGAAGGGCCGGGGAGCTGTTTTTT
TRBJ1-5,TRBD1,once,TRBV19,CASSEGQPSNQPQHF,TGTGCCAGTAGCGAGGGACAGCCTAGCAATCAGCCCCAGCATTTT
TRBJ1-2,NA,NA,TRBV5-6,CASSLSVGDGYTF,TGTGCCAGCAGCTTGAGTGTGGGTGACGGCTACACCTTC
TRBJ2-1,TRBD2,NA,TRBV5-3,CARSLGGTRKMDEQFF,TGTGCCAGAAGCTTGGGAGGGACTAGAAAGATGGATGAGCAGTTCTTC
TRBJ1-1,NA,NA,TRBV18,CASSPNQGPAEAFF,TGTGCCAGCTCACCAAATCAGGGGCCAGCTGAAGCTTTCTTT
TRBJ1-5,NA,NA,TRBV30,CAWSVPQWGNQPQHF,TGTGCCTGGAGTGTACCCCAATGGGGCAATCAGCCCCAGCATTTT
TRBJ2-1,TRBD2,NA,TRBV3-1/TRBV3-2,CASSGSGSSLAGDYNEQFF,TGTGCCAGCAGCGGAAGTGGTTCCTCACTAGCGGGGGACTACAATGAGCAGTTCTTC
TRBJ1-2,TRBD1,NA,TRBV19,CASTLRGDRANYGYTF,TGTGCCAGTACCCTCAGGGGGGACAGAGCTAACTATGGCTACACCTTC
TRBJ2-3,NA,NA,TRBV3-1/TRBV3-2,CASSQDRAGSKFAQYF,TGTGCCAGCAGCCAAGATCGAGCAGGGAGCAAATTCGCGCAGTATTTT
TRBJ1-1,NA,NA,TRBV13,CASSTSGIQAFF,TGTGCCAGCAGCACCTCAGGGATTCAAGCTTTCTTT
TRBJ1-5,NA,NA,TRBV18,CASSRISGDSNQPQHF,TGTGCCAGCTCCCGCATTTCAGGAGATAGCAATCAGCCCCAGCATTTT
TRBJ1-1,NA,NA,TRBV12-5,CASGPGGTMNTEAFF,TGTGCTAGTGGCCCCGGGGGAACTATGAACACTGAAGCTTTCTTT
TRBJ1-5,NA,once,TRBV18,CASSPNAQGWQPQHF,TGTGCCAGCTCACCAAATGCCCAGGGGTGGCAGCCCCAGCATTTT
TRBJ2-3,NA,NA,TRBV5-4,CASSLGGYTDTQYF,TGTGCCAGCAGCTTAGGAGGGTACACAGATACGCAGTATTTT
TRBJ2-7,NA,NA,TRBV6-5,CASSPLYEQYF,TGTGCCAGCAGTCCACTCTACGAGCAGTACTTC
TRBJ1-3,NA,NA,TRBV29-1,CSVEDRGSNTIYF,TGCAGCGTTGAAGACAGGGGCTCCAACACCATATATTTT
TRBJ1-1,NA,NA,TRBV6-5,CASSYIEGEAFF,TGTGCCAGCAGTTACATTGAGGGAGAAGCTTTCTTT
TRBJ2-1,TRBD1,NA,TRBV19,CASSTGFLYNEQFF,TGTGCCAGTTCGACAGGGTTTTTGTACAATGAGCAGTTCTTC
TRBJ2-7,NA,few,TRBV5-4,CASSPQGGEQYF,TGTGCCAGCAGCCCGCAGGGTGGCGAGCAGTACTTC
TRBJ1-4,TRBD1,NA,TRBV3-1/TRBV3-2,CASSQDLGSGGKLFF,TGTGCCAGCAGCCAAGACCTGGGATCAGGGGGAAAACTGTTTTTT
TRBJ1-6,TRBD1,NA,TRBV7-8,CASSLQTGHNSPLHF,TGTGCCAGCAGCTTGCAGACAGGGCATAATTCACCCCTCCACTTT
TRBJ2-3,TRBD1,NA,TRBV5-1,CASRKTGGTDTQYF,TGCGCCAGCAGGAAGACAGGGGGGACAGATACGCAGTATTTT
TRBJ1-2,NA,NA,TRBV15,CATSRPAAITRGYTF,TGTGCCACCAGCAGACCCGCCGCGATAACCCGTGGCTACACCTTC
TRBJ2-3,TRBD1,NA,TRBV2,CATPSGTGEGTDTQYF,TGTGCCACCCCCTCAGGGACAGGGGAAGGCACAGATACGCAGTATTTT
TRBJ2-7,TRBD2,NA,TRBV2,CASRAGTSVTYEQCF,TGTGCCAGCAGGGCCGGGACTAGCGTGACCTACGAGCAGTGCTTC
TRBJ1-1,TRBD1,NA,TRBV4-1,CASSPYQDRAFTEAFF,TGCGCCAGCAGCCCATATCAGGACAGGGCTTTCACTGAAGCTTTCTTT
TRBJ2-7,TRBD1,NA,TRBV5-4,CASSLQGVISPYEQYF,TGTGCCAGCAGCTTGCAGGGGGTTATTTCACCCTACGAGCAGTACTTC
TRBJ2-3,NA,few,TRBV5-6,CASSFLGGPSTDTQYF,TGTGCCAGCAGCTTTCTCGGGGGGCCTAGCACAGATACGCAGTATTTT
TRBJ1-3,NA,NA,TRBV19,CASSIWDAGSGNTIYF,TGTGCCAGTAGTATATGGGACGCGGGGTCTGGAAACACCATATATTTT
TRBJ2-7,NA,NA,TRBV6-5,CASSYRGASYEQYF,TGTGCCAGCAGTTACAGGGGGGCTTCCTACGAGCAGTACTTC
TRBJ1-1,TRBD1,NA,TRBV3-1/TRBV3-2,CASSREGGTGLPAFF,TGTGCCAGCAGCCGGGAGGGTGGGACAGGGTTACCGGCTTTCTTT
TRBJ2-5,TRBD2,NA,TRBV19,CASSRRLAGTQETQYF,TGTGCCAGTAGTCGGAGACTAGCGGGGACCCAAGAGACCCAGTACTTC
TRBJ2-2,TRBD1,NA,TRBV2,CARDRGGELFF,TGTGCCAGAGACAGGGGCGGGGAGCTGTTTTTT
TRBJ2-5,NA,NA,TRBV15,CATSRGDFLQETQYF,TGTGCCACCAGCAGAGGGGACTTTTTACAAGAGACCCAGTACTTC
TRBJ1-6,TRBD1,NA,TRBV6-2/TRBV6-3,CASSYGGDRYNSPLHF,TGTGCCAGCAGTTACGGAGGGGACAGATATAATTCACCCCTCCACTTT
TRBJ2-2,TRBD1,NA,TRBV9,CASSPDRGWTGELFF,TGTGCCAGCAGCCCCGACAGGGGGTGGACCGGGGAGCTGTTTTTT
TRBJ1-2,TRBD1,once,TRBV5-8,CASSSRGLGYGYTF,TGTGCCAGCAGCTCCAGGGGGCTCGGCTATGGCTACACCTTC
TRBJ2-1,NA,few,TRBV9,CASSVGGALYNEQFF,TGTGCCAGCAGCGTAGGGGGGGCCCTTTACAATGAGCAGTTCTTC
TRBJ1-5,NA,NA,TRBV15,CATSRGERYGNQPQHF,TGTGCCACCAGCAGAGGGGAAAGGTATGGAAATCAGCCCCAGCATTTT
TRBJ1-1,TRBD1,NA,TRBV5-1,CASSLGQGGNTEAFF,TGCGCCAGCAGCTTGGGACAGGGAGGGAACACTGAAGCTTTCTTT
TRBJ1-2,NA,few,TRBV29-1,CSVEQGTNYGYTF,TGCAGCGTTGAACAGGGTACTAACTATGGCTACACCTTC
TRBJ2-7,NA,NA,TRBV4-1,CASSQPGLAAYEQYF,TGCGCCAGCAGCCAACCGGGACTGGCGGCCTACGAGCAGTACTTC
TRBJ2-3,NA,NA,TRBV6-5,CALRDSGKSDTQYF,TGTGCCCTCCGGGACTCGGGGAAGTCAGATACGCAGTATTTT
TRBJ1-6,NA,NA,TRBV9,CASSVVSARGSPLHF,TGTGCCAGCAGCGTAGTATCGGCTAGGGGTTCACCCCTCCACTTT
TRBJ2-3,NA,NA,TRBV5-1,CASSLIDTQYF,TGCGCCAGCAGCTTGATCGATACGCAGTATTTT
TRBJ2-7,TRBD1,NA,TRBV14,CASAGQGLHEQYF,TGTGCCAGCGCGGGACAGGGTCTCCACGAGCAGTACTTC
TRBJ1-5,TRBD1,NA,TRBV5-1,CASSAGVGTENQPQHF,TGCGCCAGCAGCGCTGGGGTGGGGACAGAGAATCAGCCCCAGCATTTT
TRBJ2-7,NA,NA,TRBV18,CASSGGQNYEQYF,TGTGCCAGCTCAGGAGGACAAAACTACGAGCAGTACTTC
TRBJ1-4,NA,NA,TRBV3-1/TRBV3-2,CASSTSTRGRTNEKLFF,TGTGCCAGCAGCACTTCCACGAGGGGAAGGACTAATGAAAAACTGTTTTTT
TRBJ2-7,NA,NA,TRBV7-9,CASSLLYEQYF,TGTGCCAGCAGCTTATTATACGAGCAGTACTTC
TRBJ1-3,NA,NA,TRBV5-6,CASSLEGGSGNTIYF,TGTGCCAGCAGCTTGGAGGGGGGCTCTGGAAACACCATATATTTT
TRBJ2-5,NA,NA,TRBV19,CASSIFGYQETQYF,TGTGCCAGTAGTATTTTCGGATACCAAGAGACCCAGTACTTC